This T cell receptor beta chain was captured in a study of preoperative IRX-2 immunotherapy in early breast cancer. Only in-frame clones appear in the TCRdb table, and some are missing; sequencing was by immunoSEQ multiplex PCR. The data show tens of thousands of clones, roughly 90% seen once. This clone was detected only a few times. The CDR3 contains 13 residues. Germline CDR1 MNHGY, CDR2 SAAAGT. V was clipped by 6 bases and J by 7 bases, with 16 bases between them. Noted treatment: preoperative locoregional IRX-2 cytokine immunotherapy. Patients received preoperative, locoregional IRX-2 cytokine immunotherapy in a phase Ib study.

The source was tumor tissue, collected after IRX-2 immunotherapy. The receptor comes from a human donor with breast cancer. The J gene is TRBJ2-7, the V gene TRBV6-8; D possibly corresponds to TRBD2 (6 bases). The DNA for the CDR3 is TGTGCCAGCAGCGGGAGAGACCTACGTGAGCAGTACTTC. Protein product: CASSGRDLREQYF.